These 14 T cell receptor beta chains share one sample of origin, sequenced in a study of Graves' ophthalmopathy and Graves' hyperthyroidism. RNA served as the template for amplifying TCR beta CDR3 regions. The library came from an HTBI-primed first-round RT-PCR and a second-round multiplex PCR. A single record per CDR3 protein comes from TCRdb applying MiXCR to the multiplex PCR reads. The repertoire has around 520,000 distinct CDR3 sequences, 35% to 40% of them found once; the top ten carry roughly 4.5%. Sequences were obtained from peripheral blood or thyroid tissue (not recorded which). The receptors originated from an adult man with Graves' hyperthyroidism.

Note on this clonotype: Relative to the germline gene, one junction end is altered; a read error may explain this. This chain connects TRBV19 to TRBJ1-5; D gene ambiguous. CDR3 length: 16 residues. CDR1 LNHDA and CDR2 SQIVND come from the germline V gene (reference sequence). Here the CDR3 DNA reads TGTGCCGGTAGTCCCCGCCTAAGTCTCGGTAATCAGCCCCAGCATTTT. As protein: CAGSPRLSLGNQPQHF.

This clonotype came up many times. J is TRBJ2-5 and V is TRBV29-1; no firm D call. The CDR3 consists of 12 residues. Trimming stripped 3 bases from V and 1 base from J, with 6 bases between. Germline V gives CDR1 SQVTM, CDR2 ANQGSEA. CDR3 region: CSVEGSQETQYF. DNA of the CDR3: TGCAGCGTTGAGGGCAGCCAAGAGACCCAGTACTTC.

This clonotype was counted at least ten times. The J gene is TRBJ2-7, the V gene TRBV6-5; unclear D gene. In germline, CDR1 is MNHEY, CDR2 SVGAGI. V was clipped by 2 bases and J by 1 base, with 12 bases between them. This CDR3 contains 15 residues. CDR3 nucleotides: TGTGCCAGCAGTTACGGCGCAAGGAATTCCTACGAGCAGTACTTC. Translation: CASSYGARNSYEQYF.

The chain couples TRBV20-1 to TRBJ2-7; 9 nucleotides align to TRBD1. The CDR3 length is 14 residues. V was pared by 4 bases and J by 2 bases, with 6 bases of the junction left unmatched. CDR1 DFQATT and CDR2 SNEGSKA come from the germline V gene (reference sequence). The CDR3 spells CSAKRQGGAYEQYF. CDR3 bases: TGCAGTGCTAAAAGACAGGGGGGAGCCTACGAGCAGTACTTC.

The V call is TRBV29-1, the J call TRBJ2-7; 11 bases line up with TRBD2. Losses at the gene ends were 2 bases for V and 7 bases for J; bases not matched to a gene: 4. Germline CDR1 is SQVTM and CDR2 is ANQGSEA. The CDR3 covers 13 residues. For the CDR3, the DNA is TGCAGCGTTGAACTAGCGGGGGGTAATGAGCAGTACTTC. Translated, it gives CSVELAGGNEQYF.

The chain has TRBV20-1 and TRBJ1-5, with 11 bases matching TRBD1. This CDR3 has 13 residues. V lost 5 bases and J lost 6; bases outside the gene matches: 3. Germline-derived CDR1 and CDR2 are DFQATT and SNEGSKA (reference sequence). The CDR3 loop is CSARTGGIQPQHF. CDR3 sequence (DNA): TGCAGTGCTCGGACAGGGGGCATTCAGCCCCAGCATTTT.

The gene calls are TRBV5-1 and TRBJ2-7, with D perhaps given as TRBD1 or TRBD2 (5 bases each). The V gene lost 0 bases and the J gene lost 3 bases, with 13 bases spanning the gap. Germline V gene data show CDR1 as SGHRS and CDR2 as YFSETQ. This CDR3 has 15 residues. This chain's CDR3 is CASSLGSGAFYEQYF. CDR3 coding DNA: TGCGCCAGCAGCTTGGGATCCGGGGCCTTCTACGAGCAGTACTTC.

The CDR3 here is CASSLVDIPGKEKLFF. The CDR3 coding sequence is TGTGCCAGCAGTTTAGTTGACATCCCGGGGAAAGAAAAACTGTTTTTT. The chain is built from TRBV12-3 or TRBV12-4 and TRBJ1-4; D not resolved. The CDR3 covers 16 residues. V lost 1 base, J lost 8 bases, and 17 bases lay in between.

This clonotype was seen a handful of times. This chain links TRBV19 with TRBJ2-5; a possible D gene is TRBD2 (7 bases). V lost 3 bases to trimming and J lost 3 bases, with 11 bases between them. The CDR3 is 14 amino acids. From germline, CDR1 is LNHDA and CDR2 SQIVND (reference sequence). The CDR3 DNA sequence: TGTGCCAGTAGTATTAGGGGGGGGAAAGAGACCCAGTACTTC. It yields the protein CASSIRGGKETQYF.

Many counts were recorded for this clonotype. The V and J genes are TRBV13 and TRBJ1-5; D is uncertain. The germline V gene encodes CDR1 PRHDT and CDR2 FYEKMQ (reference sequence). V was clipped by 5 bases and J by 6 bases, with 11 bases between them. The CDR3 totals 13 residues. CDR3 DNA sequence: TGTGCCAGCAGCCCTCAAGGCGGTCAGCCCCAGCATTTT. Translation: CASSPQGGQPQHF. Drawing the rest from reference TRBV13 and TRBJ1-5, the complete variable domain is AAGVIQSPRHLIKEKRETATLKCYPIPRHDTVYWYQQGPGQDPQFLISFYEKMQSDKGSIPDRFSAQQFSDYHSELNMSSLELGDSALYFCASSPQGGQPQHFGDGTRLSIL.

The chain is built from TRBV7-9 and TRBJ1-2, with TRBD1 identical over 9 bases. Germline loops: CDR1 SEHNR, CDR2 FQNEAQ (reference sequence). After removal of 3 bases from V and 3 bases from J, the junction contained 5 bases not matched to a gene. This CDR3 comprises 15 residues. The chain's CDR3 is CASSFRDRDDYGYTF. In DNA form, the CDR3 reads TGTGCCAGCAGCTTCCGGGACAGGGATGACTATGGCTACACCTTC. The full variable domain, rest sourced from reference TRBV7-9 and TRBJ1-2, is DTGVSQNPRHKITKRGQNVTFRCDPISEHNRLYWYRQTLGQGPEFLTYFQNEAQLEKSRLLSDRFSAERPKGSFSTLEIQRTEQGDSAMYLCASSFRDRDDYGYTFGSGTRLTVV.

The chain combines TRBV6-6 with TRBJ1-2, with D perhaps matching TRBD1 (6 bases). This CDR3 has 15 residues. The germline CDR1 and CDR2 sequences are MNHNY and SVGAGI (reference sequence). The V end lost 5 bases, the J end lost 7 bases, and 20 bases lay between the germline ends. The CDR3 DNA reads as TGTGCCAGCAGTGACCCGGGCAGGGGAAAGCGTGGCTACACCTTC. Amino acids: CASSDPGRGKRGYTF.

This clonotype was found many times. The chain joins TRBV2 to TRBJ1-2; no clear D. This CDR3 comprises 12 residues. Germline V gives CDR1 SNHLY, CDR2 FYNNEI. V lost 7 bases and J lost 7, with 13 bases in between. The DNA for the CDR3 is TGTGCCAGCACGTCAGTCAGTGTTGGCTACACCTTC. It yields the protein CASTSVSVGYTF.

The chain couples TRBV25-1 to TRBJ2-7; no clear D. The germline V gene encodes CDR1 MGHDK and CDR2 SYGVNS. The CDR3 runs to 11 residues. V dropped 10 bases and J dropped 6 bases, with 13 bases sitting between them. CDR3 DNA: TGTGCCAACCGATTCGACTCCGAGCAGTACTTC. Its protein product is CANRFDSEQYF.